This T cell receptor beta chain was profiled in a study of blood T cell repertoires in COVID-19. In the study overall: Nucleic acid was either cDNA or gDNA, and it came from T cells, B-cell-depleted T cells, or PBMCs.

In the original processing: Amplification from reference gene primers served as the basis for estimated nucleated cell counts. Assay: immunoSEQ multiplex PCR; the TCRdb copy retains only in-frame clones and omits some. Clone size and the V and J calls come from that table; the DNA yielded D and trimming. There are some 200,000 clones in the sample; 84% occur only once, and approximately 13% lies in the top ten. V lost 7 bases to trimming and J lost 6 bases; unmatched junction nucleotides: 7. CDR3 size: 14 residues. CDR1 is MNHEY and CDR2 is SMNVEV in the germline V gene (reference sequence). The TCR originated in a human donor in a cohort sampled during active COVID-19. Sequencing was performed on peripheral blood. This chain connects TRBV27 to TRBJ2-2, with 8 nucleotides matching TRBD2. The CDR3 bases are TGTGCCAGCATTAACGGGAGGGCCCCCGGGGAGCTGTTTTTT. Translation: CASINGRAPGELFF.